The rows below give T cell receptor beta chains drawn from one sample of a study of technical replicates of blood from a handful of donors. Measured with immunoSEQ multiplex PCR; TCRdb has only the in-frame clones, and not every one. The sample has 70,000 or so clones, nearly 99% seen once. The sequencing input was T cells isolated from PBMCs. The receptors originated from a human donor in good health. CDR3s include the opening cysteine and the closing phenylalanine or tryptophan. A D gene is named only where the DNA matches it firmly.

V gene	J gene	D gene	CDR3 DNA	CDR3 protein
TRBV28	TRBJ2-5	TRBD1	TGTGCCAGCAGTTTACTTGACAGGGAGCTACAAGAGACCCAGTACTTC	CASSLLDRELQETQYF
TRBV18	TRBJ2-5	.	TGTGCCAGCTCACCACTTTCAGCGCGGGAGACCCAGTACTTC	CASSPLSARETQYF
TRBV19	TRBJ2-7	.	TGTGCCAGTCGACTAGGAACGACCTACGAGCAGTACTTC	CASRLGTTYEQYF
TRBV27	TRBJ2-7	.	TGTGCCAGTACTGATTCCTACGAGCAGTACTTC	CASTDSYEQYF
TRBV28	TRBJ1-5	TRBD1	TGTGCCAGCAGTTTGACAGGGGGCAGACAGCCCCAGCATTTT	CASSLTGGRQPQHF
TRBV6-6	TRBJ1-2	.	TGTGCCAGCAGTGTGTTGTCGGACTATGGCTACACCTTC	CASSVLSDYGYTF
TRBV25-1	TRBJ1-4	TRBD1	TGTGCCAGCAGTGAATCGGGGACAGGTAGCGAAAAACTGTTTTTT	CASSESGTGSEKLFF
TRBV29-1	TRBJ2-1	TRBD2	TGCAGCGTTGAAAGACTAGCGGGACTCTACAATGAGCAGTTCTTC	CSVERLAGLYNEQFF
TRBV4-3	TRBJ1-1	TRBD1	TGCGCCAGCAGCCAAGGAGGCAGGGGGGTCACTGAAGCTTTCTTT	CASSQGGRGVTEAFF
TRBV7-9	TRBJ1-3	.	TGTGCCAGCAGCTTACAGGGAAACACCATATATTTT	CASSLQGNTIYF